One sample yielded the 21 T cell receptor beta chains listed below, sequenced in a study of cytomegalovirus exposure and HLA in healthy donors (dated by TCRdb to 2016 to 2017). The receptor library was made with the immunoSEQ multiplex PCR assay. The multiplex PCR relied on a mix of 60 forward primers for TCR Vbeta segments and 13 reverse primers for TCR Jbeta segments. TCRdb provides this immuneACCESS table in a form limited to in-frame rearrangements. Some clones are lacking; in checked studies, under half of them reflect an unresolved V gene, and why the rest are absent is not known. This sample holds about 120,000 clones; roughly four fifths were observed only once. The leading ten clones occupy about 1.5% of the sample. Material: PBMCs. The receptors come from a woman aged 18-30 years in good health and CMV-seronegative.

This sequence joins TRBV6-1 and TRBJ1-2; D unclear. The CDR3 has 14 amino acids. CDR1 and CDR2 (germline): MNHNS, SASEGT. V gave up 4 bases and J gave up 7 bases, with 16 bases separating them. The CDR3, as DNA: TGTGCCAGCAGTGTATCTGAGGGTAGTGGTGGCTACACCTTC. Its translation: CASSVSEGSGGYTF.

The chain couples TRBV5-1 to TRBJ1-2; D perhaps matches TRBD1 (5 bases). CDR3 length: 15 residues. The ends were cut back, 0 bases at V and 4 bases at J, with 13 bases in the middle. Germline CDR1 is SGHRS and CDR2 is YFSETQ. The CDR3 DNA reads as TGCGCCAGCAGCTTGGACCCAGGGTCGGGCTATGGCTACACCTTC. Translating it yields CASSLDPGSGYGYTF.

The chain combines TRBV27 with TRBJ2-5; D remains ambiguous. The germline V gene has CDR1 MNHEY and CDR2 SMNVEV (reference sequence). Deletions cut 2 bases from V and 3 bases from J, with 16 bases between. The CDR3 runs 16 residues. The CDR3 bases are TGTGCCAGCAGTTTAGCAGGAAGTCACGATGAAGAGACCCAGTACTTC. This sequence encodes CASSLAGSHDEETQYF.

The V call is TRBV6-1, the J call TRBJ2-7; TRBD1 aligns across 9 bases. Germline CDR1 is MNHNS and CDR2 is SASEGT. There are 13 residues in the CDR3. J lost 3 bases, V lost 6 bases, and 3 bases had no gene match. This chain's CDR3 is CASRRTGDYEQYF. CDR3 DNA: TGTGCCAGCAGGCGGACAGGGGACTACGAGCAGTACTTC.

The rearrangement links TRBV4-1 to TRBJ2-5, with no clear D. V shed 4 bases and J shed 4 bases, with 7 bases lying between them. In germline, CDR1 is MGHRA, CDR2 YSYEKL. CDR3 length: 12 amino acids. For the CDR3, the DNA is TGCGCCAGCAGCCGTTCGGGAGAGACCCAGTACTTC. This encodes CASSRSGETQYF.

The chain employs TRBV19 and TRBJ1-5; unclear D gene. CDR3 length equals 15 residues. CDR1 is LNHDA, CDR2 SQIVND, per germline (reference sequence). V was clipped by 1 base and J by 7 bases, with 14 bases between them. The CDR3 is CASSIGGGLRQPQHF. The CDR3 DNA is TGTGCCAGTAGTATAGGAGGAGGGTTACGGCAGCCCCAGCATTTT.

This CDR3 reads CSVWEGTYGYTF. The CDR3 DNA is TGCAGCGTGTGGGAGGGAACCTATGGCTACACCTTC. The chain combines TRBV29-1 with TRBJ1-2, with no clear D. This CDR3 is built from 12 residues. Trimming left V 6 bases short and J 4 bases short, with 12 bases between. Germline V gene sequence: CDR1 SQVTM, CDR2 ANQGSEA.

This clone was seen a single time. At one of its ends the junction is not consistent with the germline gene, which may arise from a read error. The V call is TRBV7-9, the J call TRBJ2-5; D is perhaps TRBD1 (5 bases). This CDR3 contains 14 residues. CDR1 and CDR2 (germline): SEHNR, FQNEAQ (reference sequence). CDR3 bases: TGTGCCAGCAGCTTAGAGATCCAATCAGGGTTGGAAGACTTC. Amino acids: CASSLEIQSGLEDF.

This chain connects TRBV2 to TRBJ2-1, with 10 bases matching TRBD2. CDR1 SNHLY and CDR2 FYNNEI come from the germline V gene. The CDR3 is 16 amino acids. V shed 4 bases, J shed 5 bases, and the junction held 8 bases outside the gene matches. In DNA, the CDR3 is TGTGCCAGCAGTGTCAGGAGCGGGGGGGGTGACAATGAGCAGTTCTTC. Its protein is CASSVRSGGGDNEQFF.

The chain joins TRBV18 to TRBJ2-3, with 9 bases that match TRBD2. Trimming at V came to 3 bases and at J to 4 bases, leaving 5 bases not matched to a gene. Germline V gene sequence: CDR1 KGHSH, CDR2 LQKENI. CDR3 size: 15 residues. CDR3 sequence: CASSPPGLAADTQYF. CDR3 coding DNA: TGTGCCAGCTCACCGCCGGGACTAGCAGCAGATACGCAGTATTTT.

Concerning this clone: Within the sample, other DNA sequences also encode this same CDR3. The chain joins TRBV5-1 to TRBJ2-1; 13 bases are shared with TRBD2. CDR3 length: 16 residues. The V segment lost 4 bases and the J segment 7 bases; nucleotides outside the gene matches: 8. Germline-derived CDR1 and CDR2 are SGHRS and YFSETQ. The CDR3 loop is CASSLRLAGGGNEQFF. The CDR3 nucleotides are TGCGCCAGCAGCCTCAGACTAGCGGGAGGTGGGAATGAGCAGTTCTTC.

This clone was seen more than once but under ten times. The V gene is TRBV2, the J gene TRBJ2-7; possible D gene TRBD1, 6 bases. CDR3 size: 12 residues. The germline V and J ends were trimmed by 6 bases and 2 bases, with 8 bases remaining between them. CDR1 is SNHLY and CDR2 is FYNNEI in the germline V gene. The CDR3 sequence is CASRDRTYEQYF. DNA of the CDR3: TGTGCCAGCAGGGACAGAACCTACGAGCAGTACTTC.

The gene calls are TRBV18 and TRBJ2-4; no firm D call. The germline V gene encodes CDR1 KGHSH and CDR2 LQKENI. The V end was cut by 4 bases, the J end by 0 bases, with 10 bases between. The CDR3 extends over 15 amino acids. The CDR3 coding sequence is TGTGCCAGCTCACTGAGCCGTCTAGCCAAAAACATTCAGTACTTC. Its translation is CASSLSRLAKNIQYF.

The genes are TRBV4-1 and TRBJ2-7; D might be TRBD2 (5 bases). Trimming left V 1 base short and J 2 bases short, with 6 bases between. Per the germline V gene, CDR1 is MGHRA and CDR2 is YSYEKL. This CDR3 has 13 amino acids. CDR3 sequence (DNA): TGCGCCAGCAGCCAAGTGGAGGCCTACGAGCAGTACTTC. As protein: CASSQVEAYEQYF.

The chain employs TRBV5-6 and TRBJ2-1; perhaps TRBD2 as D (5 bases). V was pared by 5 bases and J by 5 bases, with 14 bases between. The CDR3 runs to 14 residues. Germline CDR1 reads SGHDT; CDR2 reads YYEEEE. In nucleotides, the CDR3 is TGTGCCAGCAGACCTCGGCGGACTCACAATGAGCAGTTCTTC. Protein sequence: CASRPRRTHNEQFF.

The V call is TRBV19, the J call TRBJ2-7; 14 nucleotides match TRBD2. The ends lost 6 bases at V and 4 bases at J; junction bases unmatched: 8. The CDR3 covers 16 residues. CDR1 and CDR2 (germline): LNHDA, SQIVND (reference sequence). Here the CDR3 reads CASSGTSGRGVYEQYF. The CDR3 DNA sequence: TGTGCCAGTAGCGGGACTAGCGGGAGAGGTGTATACGAGCAGTACTTC.

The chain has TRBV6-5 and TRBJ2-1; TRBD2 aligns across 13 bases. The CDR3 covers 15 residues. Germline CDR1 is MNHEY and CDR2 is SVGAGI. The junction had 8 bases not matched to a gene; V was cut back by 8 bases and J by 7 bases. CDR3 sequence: CASGTGTSGVNEQFF. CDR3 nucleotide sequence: TGTGCCAGCGGAACCGGGACTAGCGGGGTGAATGAGCAGTTCTTC.

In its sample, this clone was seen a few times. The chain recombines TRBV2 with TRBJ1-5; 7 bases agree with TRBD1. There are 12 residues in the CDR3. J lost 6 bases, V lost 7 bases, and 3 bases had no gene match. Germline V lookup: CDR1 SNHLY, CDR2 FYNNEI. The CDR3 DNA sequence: TGTGCCAGCAACGACAGGGCTCAGCCCCAGCATTTT. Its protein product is CASNDRAQPQHF. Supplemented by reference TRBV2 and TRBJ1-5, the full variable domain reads EPEVTQTPSHQVTQMGQEVILRCVPISNHLYFYWYRQILGQKVEFLVSFYNNEISEKSEIFDDQFSVERPDGSNFTLKIRSTKLEDSAMYFCASNDRAQPQHFGDGTRLSIL.

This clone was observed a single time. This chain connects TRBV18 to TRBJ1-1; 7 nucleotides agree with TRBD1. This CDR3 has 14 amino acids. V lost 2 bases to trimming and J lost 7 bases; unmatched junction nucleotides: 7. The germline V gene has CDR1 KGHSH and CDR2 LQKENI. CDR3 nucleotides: TGTGCCAGCTCACCATACGGGACAGAGAATGAAGCTTTCTTT. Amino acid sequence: CASSPYGTENEAFF.

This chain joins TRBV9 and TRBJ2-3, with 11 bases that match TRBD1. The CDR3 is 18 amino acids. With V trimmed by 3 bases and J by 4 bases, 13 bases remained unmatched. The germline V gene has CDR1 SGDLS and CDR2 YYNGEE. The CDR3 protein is CASSEGTGGLMGADTQYF. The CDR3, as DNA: TGTGCCAGCAGCGAGGGGACAGGGGGGCTAATGGGAGCAGATACGCAGTATTTT.

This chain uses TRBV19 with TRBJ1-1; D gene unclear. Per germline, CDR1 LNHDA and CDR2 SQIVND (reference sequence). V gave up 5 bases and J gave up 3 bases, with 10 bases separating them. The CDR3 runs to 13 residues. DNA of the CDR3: TGTGCCAGTAGTTTCGGTCCTTACACTGAAGCTTTCTTT. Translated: CASSFGPYTEAFF.